The rows below give T cell receptor beta chains drawn from one sample of a study of PD-1 blockade in classical Hodgkin lymphoma. Clones were sequenced by immunoSEQ multiplex PCR, and TCRdb holds only the in-frame ones, with some missing. The table lists some 24,000 clones, around 68% of them singletons, with 25% to 30% in the top ten. The specimen was peripheral blood mononuclear cells (PBMCs), collected before the fourth cycle of nivolumab. The origin of the receptors is a human donor with classical Hodgkin lymphoma. Both conserved end residues are part of each CDR3. Each record gives: J gene, clone size, V gene, D gene, CDR3 DNA, CDR3 protein. The D gene is left open where the match is weak. For some rows the clone size is stated as once, few or many, or as a class when expanded; others skip it.

j_call: TRBJ2-5; clone_size: -; v_call: TRBV7-7; d_call: -; cdr3_nt: TGTGCCAGCAGCGTCGGGCCCAGCGGCCAAGAGACCCAGTACTTC; cdr3_aa: CASSVGPSGQETQYF
j_call: TRBJ2-3; clone_size: -; v_call: TRBV7-2; d_call: TRBD2; cdr3_nt: TGTGCCAGCAGCCGTCAAGCGGGGGGCACAGATACGCAGTATTTT; cdr3_aa: CASSRQAGGTDTQYF
j_call: TRBJ2-6; clone_size: -; v_call: TRBV5-1; d_call: -; cdr3_nt: TGCGCCAGCAGCTTGAACACCGGGCGATCGGGGGCCAACGTCCTGACTTTC; cdr3_aa: CASSLNTGRSGANVLTF
j_call: TRBJ2-3; clone_size: -; v_call: TRBV4-1; d_call: TRBD2; cdr3_nt: TGCGCCAGCACAAGAGGAGCGGGGGTCACAGATACGCAGTATTTT; cdr3_aa: CASTRGAGVTDTQYF
j_call: TRBJ2-1; clone_size: few; v_call: TRBV7-6; d_call: -; cdr3_nt: TGTGCCAGCAGCGGGACGGGGGGCCGATACAATGAGCAGTTCTTC; cdr3_aa: CASSGTGGRYNEQFF
j_call: TRBJ2-5; clone_size: -; v_call: TRBV5-1; d_call: -; cdr3_nt: TGCGCCAGCAGCTCGACAGTAAAAGAGACCCAGTACTTC; cdr3_aa: CASSSTVKETQYF
j_call: TRBJ2-6; clone_size: once; v_call: TRBV14; d_call: -; cdr3_nt: TGTGCCAGCAGCCAAGGAGCGCAGGGGTGGGCCAACGTCCTGACTTTC; cdr3_aa: CASSQGAQGWANVLTF
j_call: TRBJ2-7; clone_size: few; v_call: TRBV7-2; d_call: TRBD1; cdr3_nt: TGTGCCAGCAGCTTACCGACAGGGGTAGCCTACGAGCAGTACTTC; cdr3_aa: CASSLPTGVAYEQYF
j_call: TRBJ2-2; clone_size: -; v_call: TRBV4-1; d_call: TRBD2; cdr3_nt: TGCGCGAGTCGACCAATCTCCGGGACTAGCGGGGGGTTGAACACCGGGGAGCTGTTTTTT; cdr3_aa: CASRPISGTSGGLNTGELFF
j_call: TRBJ1-2; clone_size: few; v_call: TRBV6-1; d_call: -; cdr3_nt: TGTGCCAGCAGTCTCTCTCGTGGCTACACCTTC; cdr3_aa: CASSLSRGYTF
j_call: TRBJ2-5; clone_size: -; v_call: TRBV27; d_call: TRBD1; cdr3_nt: TGTGCCAGCAGTTCGGGACAGGGATCCGCAGAGACCCAGTACTTC; cdr3_aa: CASSSGQGSAETQYF
j_call: TRBJ2-7; clone_size: -; v_call: TRBV28; d_call: -; cdr3_nt: TGTGCCAGCAGTCCCGGGACTTACTCCTACGAGCAGTACTTC; cdr3_aa: CASSPGTYSYEQYF
j_call: TRBJ1-2; clone_size: few; v_call: TRBV5-5; d_call: -; cdr3_nt: TGTGCCAGCAGCCCGGGGGGGGAGGTTGGCGGCTACACCTTC; cdr3_aa: CASSPGGEVGGYTF
j_call: TRBJ2-7; clone_size: -; v_call: TRBV14; d_call: -; cdr3_nt: TGTGCCAGCAGCCCGACAGGTGACTACGAGCAGTACTTC; cdr3_aa: CASSPTGDYEQYF
j_call: TRBJ1-1; clone_size: -; v_call: TRBV28; d_call: TRBD1; cdr3_nt: TGTGCCAGCAAGACCGACGGGACAGGGAACACTGAAGCTTTCTTT; cdr3_aa: CASKTDGTGNTEAFF
j_call: TRBJ1-3; clone_size: medium-sized; v_call: TRBV6-5; d_call: TRBD1; cdr3_nt: TGTGCCAGCAGTTATGGTTTAGGGGGCGCGGGAAACACCATATATTTT; cdr3_aa: CASSYGLGGAGNTIYF
j_call: TRBJ2-5; clone_size: -; v_call: TRBV7-2; d_call: -; cdr3_nt: TGTGCCAGCAGCCTAGCTCTCCGGGGGACACAAGAGACCCAGTACTTC; cdr3_aa: CASSLALRGTQETQYF
j_call: TRBJ2-5; clone_size: -; v_call: TRBV14; d_call: -; cdr3_nt: TGTGCCAGCAGCCGAGGACTTCTAGCGACCCAAGAGACCCAGTACTTC; cdr3_aa: CASSRGLLATQETQYF
j_call: TRBJ1-4; clone_size: -; v_call: TRBV19; d_call: -; cdr3_nt: TGTGCCAGCACCCGGGACCCCAGGAATGAAAAACTGTTTTTT; cdr3_aa: CASTRDPRNEKLFF
j_call: TRBJ1-6; clone_size: -; v_call: TRBV2; d_call: -; cdr3_nt: TGTGCCAGCAACTTTCCTGGGAATTCACCCCTCCACTTT; cdr3_aa: CASNFPGNSPLHF
j_call: TRBJ1-4; clone_size: few; v_call: TRBV7-2; d_call: TRBD1; cdr3_nt: TGTGCCAGCAGCCCAATAGGGACAGGTGTACGGGGGGAAAAACTGTTTTTT; cdr3_aa: CASSPIGTGVRGEKLFF
j_call: TRBJ2-1; clone_size: once; v_call: TRBV10-2; d_call: TRBD2; cdr3_nt: TGCGCCAGCAGTGCCTCGGGGGGGCCGGGTGAGCAGTTCTTC; cdr3_aa: CASSASGGPGEQFF
j_call: TRBJ2-3; clone_size: -; v_call: TRBV2; d_call: -; cdr3_nt: TGTGCCAGCACACCGCTAGCCGGCCCAGATACGCAGTATTTT; cdr3_aa: CASTPLAGPDTQYF